This TCR beta chain was recovered during a study of immune cell composition in non-small cell lung cancer. The germline V gene has CDR1 SGHRS and CDR2 YFSETQ. This CDR3 region has 13 residues. Trimming shortened V by 7 bases and J by 4 bases, and 13 bases separated the two germline ends. Normal lung was sampled as far from the tumour as possible, at least 3 cm. Some clones are missing from TCRdb's copy, which holds only in-frame ones; the method was immunoSEQ multiplex PCR. The data show about 3,100 clones, 71% seen once. This same sample was also part of a study on CD4 T cells in lung cancer. That source adds: Blood T cells were screened for responses to candidate mutation neoepitopes.

The sequence was collected from a human donor with non-small cell lung cancer. The chain employs TRBV5-1 and TRBJ2-3; TRBD2 might be the D (5 bases). The sample comprised non-adjacent lung tissue. The CDR3 bases are TGCGCCAGCGCCGACGGGGTTTCAGATACGCAGTATTTT. Amino acids: CASADGVSDTQYF.